Listed here are 25 T cell receptor beta chains from one sample, sequenced in a study of spatial heterogeneity in lung cancer. TCRdb passed the 5' RACE reads through MiXCR, listing each CDR3 protein once. The sample records 35,000 to 55,000 distinct CDR3 sequences, 6.8% being singletons. Time point reported: sample taken at primary tumor resection. The sample consisted of PBMCs, taken at surgery. The receptors come from a female donor with early-stage non-small cell lung cancer.

This clonotype has just a few counts. The chain is built from TRBV28 and TRBJ1-4, with 10 bases lining up with TRBD1. The CDR3 runs 16 residues. Germline CDR1 MDHEN, CDR2 SYDVKM. V gave up 9 bases and J gave up 5 bases; unmatched junction bases: 12. In DNA form, the CDR3 reads TGTGCCAGTACCGGGACAGGGGCCCCATCGAATGAAAAACTGTTTTTT. Protein: CASTGTGAPSNEKLFF.

This clonotype showed up many times. The chain has TRBV29-1 and TRBJ2-5; no clear D. There are 13 residues in the CDR3. V lost 3 bases and J lost 3, with 11 bases in between. Germline CDR1 and CDR2: SQVTM and ANQGSEA. The CDR3 nucleotides read TGCAGCGTTGAGCCGGTCCTAAAAGAGACCCAGTACTTC. It specifies CSVEPVLKETQYF.

At least ten counts were recorded for this clonotype. The V gene is TRBV30, the J gene TRBJ2-3; 8 nucleotides match TRBD2. The CDR3 loop spans 16 amino acids. Germline V CDR1 and CDR2: GTSNPN, SVGIG (reference sequence). The trim removed 0 bases at V and 1 base at J, leaving 6 bases unmatched. CDR3 nucleotide sequence: TGTGCCTGGAGTGTATTTTCAGCGGGGGGCACAGATACGCAGTATTTT. Protein: CAWSVFSAGGTDTQYF.

This clonotype has at least ten counts. The V and J genes are TRBV6-6 and TRBJ1-6, with TRBD1 as a possible D gene (6 bases). Per the germline V gene, CDR1 is MNHNY and CDR2 is SVGAGI (reference sequence). With 4 bases removed from V and 5 bases from J, the gap between germline ends came to 9 bases. This CDR3 comprises 14 residues. CDR3 loop: CASSSGQNNSPLHF. CDR3 DNA sequence: TGTGCCAGCAGTTCCGGACAGAATAATTCACCCCTCCACTTT.

This clonotype was counted many times. This chain connects TRBV4-1 to TRBJ2-5, with 8 bases that match TRBD2. The V gene's germline CDR1 is MGHRA and CDR2 YSYEKL. V trimming: 1 base; J trimming: 2 bases; junction bases outside the gene matches: 12. This CDR3 has 18 residues. CDR3 region: CASSQGVAGTYNQETQYF. CDR3 bases: TGCGCCAGCAGCCAAGGCGTAGCGGGGACCTACAATCAAGAGACCCAGTACTTC.

This clonotype has a count of ten or more. The V gene is TRBV4-1, the J gene TRBJ1-2; the D gene is possibly TRBD1 (5 bases). Germline CDR1 reads MGHRA; CDR2 reads YSYEKL. V was clipped by 0 bases and J by 6 bases, with 20 bases between them. This CDR3 region has 17 residues. Here the CDR3 reads CASSQEFFMRDQHGYTF. The CDR3 coding sequence is TGCGCCAGCAGCCAAGAGTTCTTCATGAGGGACCAACATGGCTACACCTTC.

There are many counts of this clonotype. The rearrangement joins TRBV5-1 to TRBJ2-5, with D perhaps matching TRBD2 (6 bases). V dropped 7 bases and J dropped 1 base, with 11 bases sitting between them. Germline CDR1 and CDR2: SGHRS and YFSETQ. This CDR3 has 13 residues. This CDR3 reads CASWGGVQETQYF. Written as DNA, the CDR3 is TGCGCCAGCTGGGGAGGAGTCCAAGAGACCCAGTACTTC.

V and J are TRBV6-6 and TRBJ2-1, with 9 bases that match TRBD2. There are 15 residues in the CDR3. Per germline, CDR1 MNHNY and CDR2 SVGAGI (reference sequence). V shed 6 bases and J 3 bases; nucleotides not matched to a gene: 6. Here the CDR3 DNA reads TGTGCCAGCAGAACCCTAGCGGGGTACTACAATGAGCAGTTCTTC. Its translation: CASRTLAGYYNEQFF.

The chain couples TRBV7-9 to TRBJ1-1; the match to TRBD1 covers 7 bases. The CDR3 extends over 11 amino acids. J gave up 10 bases and V 5 bases, and 4 bases lay outside the gene matches. CDR1 and CDR2 from the germline V gene are SEHNR and FQNEAQ (reference sequence). DNA of the CDR3: TGTGCCAGCAGCCCAGCAGGGGGAGCTTTCTTT. This gives the protein CASSPAGGAFF. Together with reference TRBV7-9 and TRBJ1-1, the CDR3 gives the full variable domain: DTGVSQNPRHKITKRGQNVTFRCDPISEHNRLYWYRQTLGQGPEFLTYFQNEAQLEKSRLLSDRFSAERPKGSFSTLEIQRTEQGDSAMYLCASSPAGGAFFGQGTRLTVV.

This clonotype was seen a few times. The CDR3 sequence: CASSFTSNQPQHF. The DNA of the CDR3 is TGTGCCAGCAGCTTTACCAGCAATCAGCCCCAGCATTTT. V is TRBV11-2 and J is TRBJ1-5; D gene unclear. V lost 3 bases to trimming and J lost 1 base, with 4 bases between them. The CDR3 sequence is 13 residues long. Germline-derived CDR1 and CDR2 are SGHAT and FQNNGV.

V is TRBV5-8 and J is TRBJ1-2; TRBD1 is a possible D gene (5 bases). The germline V and J ends were trimmed by 2 bases and 4 bases, with 18 bases remaining between them. The germline V gene has CDR1 SGHTS and CDR2 YDEGEE. This CDR3 has 16 residues. This CDR3 reads CASSLKSGRTFYGYTF. In DNA, the CDR3 is TGTGCCAGCAGCTTAAAATCGGGGCGGACCTTCTATGGCTACACCTTC.

This clonotype was counted only a few times. The V gene is TRBV11-2, the J gene TRBJ2-1; D unclear. V lost 7 bases to trimming and J lost 2 bases, with 9 bases between them. The CDR3 contains 13 residues. Per germline, CDR1 SGHAT and CDR2 FQNNGV. The CDR3 loop is CASTLPAYNEQFF. As DNA, the CDR3 is TGTGCCAGCACCCTCCCGGCCTACAATGAGCAGTTCTTC.

This clonotype was recorded at least ten times. The J gene is TRBJ2-3, the V gene TRBV7-6, with D possibly matching TRBD2 (6 bases). From germline, CDR1 is SGHVS and CDR2 FNYEAQ. V shed 3 bases and J shed 5 bases, with 15 bases lying between them. This CDR3 has 15 residues. CDR3: CASSLSGRGEDTQYF. In nucleotides, the CDR3 is TGTGCCAGCAGCTTGTCGGGGCGCGGGGAAGATACGCAGTATTTT.

This clonotype occurred many times. V gene TRBV12-3 or TRBV12-4 combines with J gene TRBJ2-3; maybe TRBD2 (6 bases). The CDR3 totals 15 residues. V was trimmed by 7 bases and J by 2 bases, leaving 16 bases between them. The CDR3 nucleotides are TGTGCCAGCACTCCTAGGGGAGGCCTCACAGATACGCAGTATTTT. Its protein product is CASTPRGGLTDTQYF.

The genes are TRBV29-1 and TRBJ1-1; no firm D call. Looked up from germline, CDR1 is SQVTM and CDR2 is ANQGSEA. Trimming took off 3 bases at V and 5 bases at J, with 13 bases between the two ends. CDR3 length: 13 amino acids. Written as DNA, the CDR3 is TGCAGCGTTGAGGGAACCCCCGGTACTGAAGCTTTCTTT. The encoded protein is CSVEGTPGTEAFF.

This clonotype was detected ten times or more. This rearrangement joins TRBV12-3 or TRBV12-4 to TRBJ2-1; D not resolved. The length of the CDR3 is 12 residues. The V gene lost 8 bases and the J gene lost 2 bases, with 7 bases spanning the gap. CDR3 nucleotides: TGTGCCAGCTCACAACCCTACAATGAGCAGTTCTTC. The encoded protein is CASSQPYNEQFF.

This clonotype was observed at least ten times. The rearrangement uses TRBV12-3 or TRBV12-4 and TRBJ2-1; 12 bases align to TRBD2. The CDR3 extends over 16 amino acids. With 4 bases clipped from V and 4 bases from J, the junction kept 5 bases outside the gene matches. The CDR3 is CASSSLAGGHYNEQFF. CDR3 sequence (DNA): TGTGCCAGCAGTTCACTAGCGGGGGGCCATTACAATGAGCAGTTCTTC.

This clonotype was recorded a few times. The chain carries TRBV5-1 and TRBJ1-2; D is uncertain. Deletions cut 0 bases from V and 8 bases from J, with 8 bases between. Germline values: CDR1 SGHRS, CDR2 YFSETQ. The CDR3 runs 12 residues. The CDR3 region has the DNA TGCGCCAGCAGCTTGGACGGCAAGGGCTACACCTTC. Translation: CASSLDGKGYTF.

This clonotype was observed at least ten times. The chain combines TRBV28 with TRBJ2-5; 12 bases line up with TRBD1. Looked up from germline, CDR1 is MDHEN and CDR2 is SYDVKM. This CDR3 contains 15 residues. Losses at the gene ends were 6 bases for V and 1 base for J; bases not matched to a gene: 3. This chain's CDR3 is CASRGDRGPQETQYF. In DNA, the CDR3 is TGTGCCAGCAGGGGGGACAGGGGGCCCCAAGAGACCCAGTACTTC.

The V gene is TRBV5-6, the J gene TRBJ2-3; 7 bases line up with TRBD1. Trimming took 3 bases from V and 2 from J; bases not matched to a gene: 12. Germline CDR1 and CDR2: SGHDT and YYEEEE. The CDR3 has 17 residues. The DNA for the CDR3 is TGTGCCAGCAGCTCGGTTGCCGGGACAGCCTTCACAGATACGCAGTATTTT. It encodes CASSSVAGTAFTDTQYF.

The chain combines TRBV19 with TRBJ2-2, with 11 bases aligning to TRBD1. The CDR3 is made up of 15 amino acids. The V gene end was trimmed by 6 bases and the J gene end by 6 bases; junction bases not matched to a gene: 6. CDR1 LNHDA and CDR2 SQIVND come from the germline V gene (reference sequence). Written as DNA, the CDR3 is TGTGCCAGTAGGGACAGGGGGCCCCCGTCCGGGGAGCTGTTTTTT. Translation gives CASRDRGPPSGELFF.

The chain joins TRBV12-5 to TRBJ2-5, with D possibly TRBD1 on 6 matching bases. This CDR3 region has 16 residues. V lost 1 base and J lost 1, with 13 bases in between. Germline lookup yields CDR1 LGHNT and CDR2 FRNRAP. As DNA, the CDR3 is TGTGCTAGTGGTTTGGCCTATGCCAGGGGCCAAGAGACCCAGTACTTC. It yields the protein CASGLAYARGQETQYF.

This chain joins TRBV27 and TRBJ1-4, with D uncertain. This CDR3 spans 18 amino acids. Between the trimmed V and J ends, which lost 2 bases and 0 bases, there was a span of 16 bases. In germline, CDR1 is MNHEY, CDR2 SMNVEV (reference sequence). In DNA, the CDR3 is TGTGCCAGCAGTTTAGTCCCCCCGGTTTTTGCAACTAATGAAAAACTGTTTTTT. Its translation is CASSLVPPVFATNEKLFF.

This clonotype showed up just once. The J gene is TRBJ2-2, the V gene TRBV7-6; 15 nucleotides line up with TRBD2. This CDR3 contains 19 residues. Germline CDR1 SGHVS, CDR2 FNYEAQ. V was clipped by 3 bases and J by 2 bases; unmatched bases: 7. The CDR3 spells CASSFQGTSGGINTGELFF. The CDR3 coding sequence is TGTGCCAGCAGCTTTCAAGGGACTAGCGGGGGGATTAACACCGGGGAGCTGTTTTTT.

This rearrangement joins TRBV27 to TRBJ1-1; 10 bases are a match to TRBD1. The germline CDR1 and CDR2 sequences are MNHEY and SMNVEV (reference sequence). J was trimmed by 4 bases and V by 5 bases; bases with no gene match: 1. CDR3 length equals 13 residues. This CDR3 reads CASSGTGATEAFF. CDR3 coding DNA: TGTGCCAGCAGTGGGACAGGGGCCACTGAAGCTTTCTTT.